These 30 T cell receptor beta chains came from one sample sequenced in a study of shared clonotypes between healthy human individuals. Profiling relied on immunoSEQ multiplex PCR, and the TCRdb table lists in-frame clones only, not all of them. The sample includes 2 million to 2.5 million clones, 93% of them seen just once. Sequenced: naive CD4+ T cells from PBMCs. Stated subset: CD45RA+ positively selected. The receptors here all came from a man in his late teens or twenties in good health. Some clones in this sample may be carry-over from other donors' samples.

This sequence joins TRBV29-1 and TRBJ2-2; perhaps TRBD1 as D (6 bases). Deletions cut 4 bases from V and 2 bases from J, with 8 bases between. This CDR3 spans 13 amino acids. The germline V gene encodes CDR1 SQVTM and CDR2 ANQGSEA. The CDR3 sequence is CSVGTDNTGELFF. In DNA, the CDR3 is TGCAGCGTTGGGACAGATAACACCGGGGAGCTGTTTTTT.

This clone appeared a single time. V usage is TRBV6-5 and J usage is TRBJ2-7, with TRBD2 identical over 7 bases. J lost 6 bases, V lost 8 bases, and 10 bases had no gene match. Per the germline V gene, CDR1 is MNHEY and CDR2 is SVGAGI. The CDR3 length is 13 residues. The CDR3 is CASGGGERSEQYF. The DNA for the CDR3 is TGTGCCAGCGGCGGGGGTGAACGAAGCGAGCAGTACTTC.

This chain links TRBV28 with TRBJ2-5; TRBD2 is a possible D gene (6 bases). This CDR3 contains 13 residues. V lost 3 bases to trimming and J lost 5 bases, with 10 bases between them. The germline V gene has CDR1 MDHEN and CDR2 SYDVKM. CDR3 coding DNA: TGTGCCAGCAGTTTGACTAGTGTGGAGACCCAGTACTTC. It encodes CASSLTSVETQYF.

The chain links TRBV7-3 to TRBJ2-5; 7 nucleotides agree with TRBD2. CDR1 is SGHTA and CDR2 is FQGTGA in the germline V gene. Unmatched junction bases numbered 7, after V lost 5 bases and J lost 4 bases. This CDR3 contains 14 residues. The CDR3 region is CASSLLGGSETQYF. CDR3 bases: TGTGCCAGCAGCCTACTCGGGGGGTCAGAGACCCAGTACTTC. The full variable domain, completed using reference TRBV7-3 and TRBJ2-5, is GAGVSQTPSNKVTEKGKYVELRCDPISGHTALYWYRQSLGQGPEFLIYFQGTGAADDSGLPNDRFFAVRPEGSVSTLKIQRTERGDSAVYLCASSLLGGSETQYFGPGTRLLVL.

This CDR3 is CASLGQSNQPQHF. DNA of the CDR3: TGTGCCAGCCTAGGACAGAGCAATCAGCCCCAGCATTTT. The V gene is TRBV2, the J gene TRBJ1-5, with D tentatively TRBD1 (6 bases). Germline lookup yields CDR1 SNHLY and CDR2 FYNNEI. The CDR3 has 13 residues. Trimming pared 8 bases from V and 1 base from J, leaving 9 bases between.

The table lists this clone with a count of one. The chain employs TRBV6-6 and TRBJ1-5; the D is unclear. Germline CDR1 is MNHNY and CDR2 is SVGAGI (reference sequence). The CDR3 totals 14 residues. Trimming took off 4 bases at V and 5 bases at J, with 12 bases between the two ends. CDR3 residues: CASSLASSYQPQHF. In DNA form, the CDR3 reads TGTGCCAGCAGTTTGGCCAGCTCGTATCAGCCCCAGCATTTT.

This rearrangement joins TRBV4-1 to TRBJ2-1; no clear D gene. The CDR3 is 15 residues long. CDR1 and CDR2 (germline): MGHRA, YSYEKL. Trimming pared 1 base from V and 0 bases from J, leaving 7 bases between. The CDR3 loop is CASSQADSSYNEQFF. The DNA of the CDR3 is TGCGCCAGCAGCCAAGCGGATAGCTCCTACAATGAGCAGTTCTTC.

This clone was picked up one time. The chain joins TRBV29-1 to TRBJ2-1; TRBD2 agrees at 9 bases. CDR3 length equals 16 residues. The germline gives CDR1 SQVTM, CDR2 ANQGSEA. V lost 2 bases to trimming and J lost 1 base; unmatched junction nucleotides: 6. CDR3: CSVEKLTSGSYNEQFF. CDR3 nucleotides: TGCAGCGTTGAAAAACTGACTAGCGGATCCTACAATGAGCAGTTCTTC.

The CDR3 region is CASSLGFGGPGELFF. The CDR3 nucleotides are TGTGCCAGCAGCTTAGGCTTCGGGGGTCCCGGGGAGCTGTTTTTT. This chain links TRBV13 with TRBJ2-2; tentative D call: TRBD2 (6 bases). CDR1 and CDR2 from the germline V gene are PRHDT and FYEKMQ (reference sequence). This CDR3 region has 15 residues. Trimming stripped 0 bases from V and 6 bases from J, with 11 bases between. Combining the CDR3 with reference TRBV13 and TRBJ2-2 gives the whole variable domain AAGVIQSPRHLIKEKRETATLKCYPIPRHDTVYWYQQGPGQDPQFLISFYEKMQSDKGSIPDRFSAQQFSDYHSELNMSSLELGDSALYFCASSLGFGGPGELFFGEGSRLTVL.

Remarks on this clone: The sample carries other DNA sequences with the same CDR3. The rearrangement uses TRBV5-1 and TRBJ2-7; 7 nucleotides match TRBD2. Germline V gene sequence: CDR1 SGHRS, CDR2 YFSETQ. V lost 0 bases to trimming and J lost 2 bases; unmatched junction nucleotides: 2. The CDR3 runs 14 residues. For the CDR3, the DNA is TGCGCCAGCAGCTTGGCCGGGAGGCCCTACGAGCAGTACTTC. It encodes CASSLAGRPYEQYF.

This sequence joins TRBV19 and TRBJ2-1; 8 bases match TRBD1. This CDR3 has 16 amino acids. V gave up 5 bases and J gave up 3 bases; unmatched junction bases: 9. Germline CDR1 LNHDA, CDR2 SQIVND (reference sequence). This CDR3 reads CASSGTGTGRYNEQFF. The CDR3 nucleotides are TGTGCCAGTAGTGGCACCGGGACAGGACGCTACAATGAGCAGTTCTTC.

V usage is TRBV6-5 and J usage is TRBJ1-4; possibly TRBD1 for D (5 bases). The CDR3 is made up of 12 amino acids. The ends were cut back, 6 bases at V and 7 bases at J, with 9 bases in the middle. CDR1 and CDR2 from the germline V gene are MNHEY and SVGAGI. The CDR3 loop reads CASSRRGEKLFF. The CDR3 bases are TGTGCCAGCAGCCGTAGGGGTGAAAAACTGTTTTTT.

This chain joins TRBV13 and TRBJ1-1; D perhaps matches TRBD1 (5 bases). V dropped 5 bases and J dropped 0 bases, with 16 bases sitting between them. Germline CDR1 PRHDT, CDR2 FYEKMQ (reference sequence). This CDR3 contains 16 residues. CDR3 residues: CASSPFAGPMNTEAFF. CDR3 coding DNA: TGTGCCAGCAGCCCATTTGCGGGGCCAATGAACACTGAAGCTTTCTTT.

The V call is TRBV6-6, the J call TRBJ2-5; tentatively, D is TRBD1 or TRBD2 (6 bases each). Per germline, CDR1 MNHNY and CDR2 SVGAGI (reference sequence). Trimming shortened V by 8 bases and J by 5 bases, and 18 bases separated the two germline ends. The CDR3 runs to 14 residues. CDR3 coding DNA: TGTGCCAGCGAAAAGACCGGAGGGGGTGAGACCCAGTACTTC. This gives the protein CASEKTGGGETQYF.

The rearrangement links TRBV28 to TRBJ2-1; 11 nucleotides agree with TRBD2. Germline assignment: CDR1 MDHEN and CDR2 SYDVKM. V lost 7 bases and J lost 10; bases outside the gene matches: 12. The CDR3 length is 15 residues. The CDR3 region is CASTPSGRNGVEQFF. In DNA, the CDR3 is TGTGCCAGCACTCCTAGCGGGAGGAATGGCGTGGAGCAGTTCTTC.

On this clone: In the same sample, other DNA sequences code for this CDR3. The chain recombines TRBV5-4 with TRBJ2-5; 8 bases map to TRBD1. The ends lost 3 bases at V and 1 base at J; junction bases unmatched: 2. CDR1 SGHNT and CDR2 YYREEE come from the germline V gene (reference sequence). The CDR3 is made up of 14 amino acids. CDR3 residues: CASSYGQGQETQYF. The CDR3 bases are TGTGCCAGCAGCTATGGACAGGGCCAAGAGACCCAGTACTTC.

The rearrangement links TRBV7-3 to TRBJ2-3; possibly TRBD2 for D (5 bases). The CDR3 is made up of 14 amino acids. V shed 2 bases and J shed 4 bases, with 10 bases lying between them. Germline CDR1 SGHTA, CDR2 FQGTGA. The CDR3 region has the DNA TGTGCCAGCAGCTTACTTACTAGGCCAGATACGCAGTATTTT. It codes for CASSLLTRPDTQYF. Combining the CDR3 with reference TRBV7-3 and TRBJ2-3 gives the whole variable domain GAGVSQTPSNKVTEKGKYVELRCDPISGHTALYWYRQSLGQGPEFLIYFQGTGAADDSGLPNDRFFAVRPEGSVSTLKIQRTERGDSAVYLCASSLLTRPDTQYFGPGTRLTVL.

J is TRBJ2-7 and V is TRBV5-4, with 8 bases fitting TRBD2. The V segment lost 4 bases and the J segment 5 bases; nucleotides outside the gene matches: 11. CDR1 and CDR2 (germline): SGHNT, YYREEE (reference sequence). This CDR3 contains 15 residues. CDR3 DNA: TGTGCCAGCAGCACACGAACAGCGGGAGTCCACGAGCAGTACTTC. Its translation: CASSTRTAGVHEQYF.

The chain employs TRBV10-2 and TRBJ2-5, with D maybe TRBD2 (6 bases). This CDR3 has 18 residues. Germline CDR1 and CDR2: WSHSY and SAAADI. The V end lost 0 bases, the J end lost 5 bases, and 22 bases lay between the germline ends. CDR3 sequence reads: CASSESDGFSGMEETQYF. As DNA, the CDR3 is TGCGCCAGCAGTGAGTCGGACGGATTTAGCGGTATGGAGGAGACCCAGTACTTC.

The genes are TRBV7-6 and TRBJ1-3; no clear D gene. The germline V gene has CDR1 SGHVS and CDR2 FNYEAQ. The CDR3 length is 15 residues. Trimming shortened V by 5 bases and J by 0 bases, and 11 bases separated the two germline ends. The CDR3 here is CASSPSPTSGNTIYF. For the CDR3, the DNA is TGTGCCAGCAGCCCCTCACCCACCTCTGGAAACACCATATATTTT.

For this clone: Within the sample, other DNA sequences also encode this same CDR3. The chain links TRBV28 to TRBJ1-5, with a weak D call TRBD1 (5 bases). This CDR3 has 13 residues. The germline V and J ends were trimmed by 7 bases and 5 bases, with 12 bases remaining between them. Germline CDR1 reads MDHEN; CDR2 reads SYDVKM. Here the CDR3 DNA reads TGTGCCAGCACCCAGGGCTGGGATCAGCCCCAGCATTTT. Residues: CASTQGWDQPQHF. The full variable domain, with the rest looked up from reference TRBV28 and TRBJ1-5, is DVKVTQSSRYLVKRTGEKVFLECVQDMDHENMFWYRQDPGLGLRLIYFSYDVKMKEKGDIPEGYSVSREKKERFSLILESASTNQTSMYLCASTQGWDQPQHFGDGTRLSIL.

About this clone: This sample also contains other DNA sequences that code for the same CDR3. The chain recombines TRBV11-3 with TRBJ2-7; D unresolved. Germline CDR1 and CDR2: SGHNT and YENEEA. Trimming pared 0 bases from V and 7 bases from J, leaving 7 bases between. The CDR3 runs 12 residues. CDR3 loop: CASSLDRGEQYF. The CDR3 DNA is TGTGCCAGCAGCTTAGACAGAGGAGAGCAGTACTTC.

This clone was counted a single time. V usage is TRBV4-2 and J usage is TRBJ2-2; D gene ambiguous. V was shortened by 1 base and J by 1 base, with 25 bases between the two germline ends. Per the germline V gene, CDR1 is LGHNA and CDR2 is YNFKEQ. The CDR3 sequence is 21 residues long. The CDR3 loop is CASSQVGIHLGTWKNTGELFF. CDR3 DNA: TGTGCCAGCAGCCAAGTAGGGATCCACTTAGGAACCTGGAAGAACACCGGGGAGCTGTTTTTT.

V usage is TRBV7-8 and J usage is TRBJ2-7; 11 nucleotides agree with TRBD1. CDR1 and CDR2 from the germline V gene are SGHVS and FQNEAQ. The V segment lost 6 bases and the J segment 6 bases; nucleotides outside the gene matches: 13. CDR3 size: 16 residues. This chain's CDR3 is CASSFTRGQGASEQYF. In DNA form, the CDR3 reads TGTGCCAGCAGTTTTACTCGCGGACAGGGGGCGAGCGAGCAGTACTTC. Complete variable domain (other parts from reference TRBV7-8 and TRBJ2-7): GAGVSQSPRYKVAKRGQDVALRCDPISGHVSLFWYQQALGQGPEFLTYFQNEAQLDKSGLPSDRFFAERPEGSVSTLKIQRTQQEDSAVYLCASSFTRGQGASEQYFGPGTRLTVT.

The V and J genes are TRBV19 and TRBJ2-7; 9 bases are shared with TRBD1. The V and J ends lost 4 bases and 3 bases, in that order; junction bases with no gene match: 7. CDR3 length: 15 residues. Germline assignment: CDR1 LNHDA and CDR2 SQIVND (reference sequence). Here the CDR3 DNA reads TGTGCCAGTAGTACACAACGGACAGGGGACTACGAGCAGTACTTC. Amino acid sequence: CASSTQRTGDYEQYF.

The chain recombines TRBV9 with TRBJ1-2, with unresolved D. The CDR3 consists of 12 residues. V lost 3 bases to trimming and J lost 7 bases, with 10 bases between them. Germline lookup yields CDR1 SGDLS and CDR2 YYNGEE. The CDR3 sequence: CASSASGPGYTF. CDR3 nucleotides: TGTGCCAGCAGCGCATCAGGTCCTGGCTACACCTTC. Based on the CDR3 plus reference TRBV9 and TRBJ1-2, the full variable domain is DSGVTQTPKHLITATGQRVTLRCSPRSGDLSVYWYQQSLDQGLQFLIQYYNGEERAKGNILERFSAQQFPDLHSELNLSSLELGDSALYFCASSASGPGYTFGSGTRLTVV.

V and J are TRBV27 and TRBJ2-2, with D maybe TRBD1 (6 bases). The V end lost 4 bases, the J end lost 5 bases, and 17 bases lay between the germline ends. CDR1 and CDR2 (germline): MNHEY, SMNVEV (reference sequence). This CDR3 has 16 residues. The DNA of the CDR3 is TGTGCCAGCAGTTCCCGCTCGCAGGGGTATACCGGGGAGCTGTTTTTT. Its translation is CASSSRSQGYTGELFF.

As for this clone: The junction departs from germline at one end; a sequencing error may be responsible. The same CDR3 arises from other DNA sequences in this sample as well. V is TRBV28 and J is TRBJ1-1; perhaps TRBD1 as D (6 bases). The CDR3 consists of 14 residues. Germline lookup yields CDR1 MDHEN and CDR2 SYDVKM. Here the CDR3 reads CASSLGAVNTEAFF. CDR3 bases: TGTGCCAGCAGTTTGGGGGCTGTGAACACTGAAGCTTTCTTC.

V and J are TRBV10-3 and TRBJ2-1; TRBD2 aligns across 13 bases. The CDR3 contains 17 residues. J gave up 8 bases and V 6 bases, and 13 bases lay outside the gene matches. CDR1 is ENHRY and CDR2 is SYGVKD in the germline V gene. Written as DNA, the CDR3 is TGTGCCATCAGCCCGCGCCGGACTAGCGGGAGTAACGATGAGCAGTTCTTC. Translating it yields CAISPRRTSGSNDEQFF.

The chain is built from TRBV28 and TRBJ1-5, with D maybe TRBD1 (5 bases). Trimming removed 2 bases at V and 4 bases at J, with 21 bases between. Germline CDR1 and CDR2: MDHEN and SYDVKM. The length of the CDR3 is 18 residues. This CDR3 reads CASSLVGLVGDRNQPQHF. The CDR3 nucleotides are TGTGCCAGCAGTTTAGTGGGGTTGGTAGGCGACAGAAATCAGCCCCAGCATTTT. Combining the CDR3 with reference TRBV28 and TRBJ1-5 gives the whole variable domain DVKVTQSSRYLVKRTGEKVFLECVQDMDHENMFWYRQDPGLGLRLIYFSYDVKMKEKGDIPEGYSVSREKKERFSLILESASTNQTSMYLCASSLVGLVGDRNQPQHFGDGTRLSIL.